This is a list of T cell receptor beta chains from one sample in a study of T cell responses to AZD1222 COVID-19 vaccine. Generated by immunoSEQ multiplex PCR, the TCRdb table keeps only in-frame clones and is missing some. The repertoire includes approximately 70,000 clones, 65% to 85% of them detected once, and around 9.8% sits in the top ten. The sequences come from peripheral blood, collected on day 0 of AZD1222 vaccination. The origin of the receptors is an adult in good health. Both conserved end residues are part of each CDR3. Fields, in order: D gene, clone size, J gene, V gene, CDR3 protein, CDR3 DNA. A D gene is named only where the DNA matches it firmly. The listing skips clone size in some rows; elsewhere it reads once, few, many or a size class.

. once TRBJ1-6 TRBV30 CAWSPQDISPLHF TGTGCCTGGAGTCCCCAGGACATTTCACCCCTCCACTTT
TRBD1 . TRBJ1-3 TRBV5-4 CASSLQGARNTIYF TGTGCCAGCAGCTTACAGGGGGCTCGAAACACCATATATTTT
. . TRBJ1-2 TRBV18 CASSPSRGNYGYTF TGTGCCAGCTCACCGTCGAGAGGGAACTATGGCTACACCTTC
. . TRBJ2-2 TRBV7-2 CASSSRWGYNTGELFF TGTGCCAGCAGCTCCCGATGGGGGTATAACACCGGGGAGCTGTTTTTT
TRBD2 . TRBJ2-1 TRBV7-2 CASSAGLAGEQFF TGTGCCAGCAGCGCAGGACTAGCGGGTGAGCAGTTCTTC
. . TRBJ2-1 TRBV4-1 CASSQVLSSYNEQFF TGCGCCAGCAGCCAAGTGTTGAGCTCCTACAATGAGCAGTTCTTC
TRBD1 few TRBJ2-5 TRBV5-4 CASSLGTGTQETQYF TGTGCCAGCAGCTTGGGGACAGGGACCCAAGAGACCCAGTACTTC
. . TRBJ2-5 TRBV11-1 CASSLRLGGTLETQYF TGTGCCAGCAGCTTACGCCTTGGCGGGACCCTAGAGACCCAGTACTTC
. . TRBJ1-3 TRBV18 CASSPDTRSGNTIYF TGTGCCAGCTCACCTGACACACGCTCTGGAAACACCATATATTTT
TRBD2 medium-sized TRBJ2-1 TRBV6-4 CASSESSGGNNEQFF TGTGCCAGCAGTGAATCTAGCGGGGGGAACAATGAGCAGTTCTTC
. . TRBJ1-2 TRBV3-1/TRBV3-2 CASSRLEGGYTF TGTGCCAGCAGCCGCCTGGAGGGTGGCTACACCTTC
. . TRBJ2-7 TRBV27 CASSLSSFWGDEQYF TGTGCCAGCAGTTTATCGTCATTTTGGGGGGACGAGCAGTACTTC
TRBD1 few TRBJ1-4 TRBV6-1 CASSELTGASEKLFF TGTGCCAGCAGTGAGCTGACAGGGGCCTCTGAAAAACTGTTTTTT
. . TRBJ1-3 TRBV10-3 CAISESQGSFSGNTIYF TGTGCCATCAGTGAGTCGCAGGGATCCTTCTCTGGAAACACCATATATTTT
. . TRBJ2-2 TRBV7-3 CASSPVADVTGELFF TGTGCCAGCAGTCCCGTAGCAGACGTCACCGGGGAGCTGTTTTTT
TRBD1 . TRBJ1-2 TRBV6-1 CASSEEYRGYGYTF TGTGCCAGCAGTGAAGAGTACAGGGGCTATGGCTACACCTTC
. . TRBJ2-7 TRBV2 CASRIGGYEQYF TGTGCCAGCAGGATTGGGGGGTACGAGCAGTACTTC
TRBD2 . TRBJ2-7 TRBV7-2 CASSFTSGTYEQYF TGTGCCAGCAGCTTTACTAGCGGGACCTACGAGCAGTACTTC
. . TRBJ1-4 TRBV10-1 CASSESEATNEKLFF TGCGCCAGCAGTGAGTCGGAGGCAACTAATGAAAAACTGTTTTTT
. . TRBJ1-2 TRBV9 CASSNPWGQGYGYTF TGTGCCAGCAGCAACCCCTGGGGGCAGGGCTATGGCTACACCTTC
. . TRBJ1-1 TRBV28 CASSLLGGNTEAFF TGTGCCAGCAGTCTGTTGGGGGGGAACACTGAAGCTTTCTTT
. . TRBJ2-6 TRBV6-5 CAGGDPNSGANVLTF TGTGCCGGTGGGGACCCCAACTCTGGGGCCAACGTCCTGACTTTC
. . TRBJ2-4 TRBV4-2 CASSQDPGSGIQYF TGTGCCAGCAGCCAAGACCCCGGGTCCGGCATTCAGTACTTC
TRBD2 . TRBJ2-3 TRBV2 CASTPGGEGTDTQYF TGTGCCAGCACGCCTGGGGGGGAGGGCACAGATACGCAGTATTTT
. . TRBJ1-3 TRBV5-1 CASSFGPSGNTIYF TGCGCCAGCAGCTTCGGGCCGTCTGGAAACACCATATATTTT
TRBD1 once TRBJ1-2 TRBV14 CASSQVDRQYTF TGTGCCAGCAGCCAAGTGGACAGGCAGTACACCTTC
. . TRBJ1-3 TRBV27 CASSGVQAFSGNTIYF TGTGCCAGCAGTGGGGTGCAGGCATTCTCTGGAAACACCATATATTTT
TRBD2 . TRBJ2-3 TRBV4-1 CASTRLAGTDTQYF TGCGCCAGTACGAGACTAGCGGGCACAGATACGCAGTATTTT
. . TRBJ1-6 TRBV6-5 CASKKLNNSPLHF TGTGCCAGCAAGAAACTTAATAATTCACCCCTCCACTTT
. . TRBJ1-3 TRBV28 CASSSAPISGNTIYF TGTGCCAGCAGTTCGGCTCCCATCTCTGGAAACACCATATATTTT
. once TRBJ2-1 TRBV28 CASSPVFYEQFF TGTGCCAGCAGTCCGGTTTTCTATGAGCAGTTCTTC
. . TRBJ1-2 TRBV3-1/TRBV3-2 CASSQDRGAVGNYGYTF TGTGCCAGCAGCCAAGACAGGGGAGCAGTTGGTAACTATGGCTACACCTTC
. . TRBJ1-4 TRBV5-1 CASSPGVATNEKLFF TGCGCCAGCAGCCCAGGGGTTGCAACTAATGAAAAACTGTTTTTT
. . TRBJ2-6 TRBV18 CASSPPSGANVLTF TGTGCCAGCTCACCCCCCTCTGGGGCCAACGTCCTGACTTTC
TRBD1 . TRBJ1-2 TRBV2 CASRGGQGRIGYTF TGTGCCAGCAGGGGGGGACAGGGGCGAATCGGCTACACCTTC
. . TRBJ2-2 TRBV21-1 CASTITSGGLRDTGELFF TGTGCCAGCACCATTACTAGCGGGGGGCTTCGGGACACCGGGGAGCTGTTTTTT
TRBD2 . TRBJ2-7 TRBV9 CASSVGLAGGEQYF TGTGCCAGCAGCGTAGGTCTAGCGGGGGGCGAGCAGTACTTC
TRBD2 . TRBJ2-5 TRBV5-1 CASSFRGGLEETQYF TGCGCCAGCAGCTTCCGCGGGGGGCTTGAAGAGACCCAGTACTTC
. . TRBJ2-3 TRBV7-9 CASSPPSTDTQYF TGTGCCAGCAGCCCCCCTAGCACAGATACGCAGTATTTT
. . TRBJ2-3 TRBV7-2 CASSLLTDTQYF TGTGCCAGCAGCTTATTAACAGATACGCAGTATTTT
TRBD2 . TRBJ2-3 TRBV29-1 CSVARGEGTDTQYF TGCAGCGTGGCCCGGGGGGAGGGCACAGATACGCAGTATTTT